These 30 T cell receptor beta chains were sequenced from one sample in a study of cytomegalovirus exposure and HLA in healthy donors. It was with 60 Vbeta and 13 Jbeta primers that the PCR ran. The protocol was immunoSEQ multiplex PCR, while the TCRdb copy is restricted to in-frame clones and leaves out a portion. Its listing shows approximately 150,000 clones. The source material was PBMCs. The receptors were gathered from a male donor in good health and CMV-seronegative.

The chain carries TRBV7-9 and TRBJ1-1, with D possibly being TRBD1 (6 bases). Germline values: CDR1 SEHNR, CDR2 FQNEAQ (reference sequence). The ends were cut back, 3 bases at V and 11 bases at J, with 16 bases in the middle. This CDR3 has 13 amino acids. The CDR3 sequence: CASSLPYRARAFF. The CDR3 nucleotides read TGTGCCAGCAGCTTGCCCTACAGGGCGCGGGCTTTCTTT.

The chain joins TRBV5-6 to TRBJ1-4; 9 bases fit TRBD1. The CDR3 covers 15 residues. V was pared by 2 bases and J by 6 bases, with 5 bases of the junction left unmatched. CDR1 is SGHDT, CDR2 YYEEEE, per germline. The CDR3 loop reads CASSFGQGRYEKLFF. The CDR3 DNA reads TGTGCCAGCAGCTTCGGACAGGGGAGATATGAAAAACTGTTTTTT. Drawing the rest from reference TRBV5-6 and TRBJ1-4, the complete variable domain is DAGVTQSPTHLIKTRGQQVTLRCSPKSGHDTVSWYQQALGQGPQFIFQYYEEEERQRGNFPDRFSGHQFPNYSSELNVNALLLGDSALYLCASSFGQGRYEKLFFGSGTQLSVL.

The rearrangement uses TRBV28 and TRBJ1-5; D uncertain. This CDR3 is 15 amino acids long. With 0 bases removed from V and 5 bases from J, the gap between germline ends came to 11 bases. CDR1 is MDHEN, CDR2 SYDVKM, per germline. CDR3 loop: CASSLWGRADQPQHF. In DNA, the CDR3 is TGTGCCAGCAGTTTATGGGGGAGGGCAGATCAGCCCCAGCATTTT.

The chain links TRBV19 to TRBJ1-5; D is uncertain. The CDR3 covers 12 residues. Germline V gives CDR1 LNHDA, CDR2 SQIVND (reference sequence). Trimming stripped 8 bases from V and 4 bases from J, with 9 bases between. CDR3 in amino acids: CASREGNQPQHF. In nucleotides, the CDR3 is TGTGCCAGTCGAGAGGGAAATCAGCCCCAGCATTTT.

J is TRBJ1-1 and V is TRBV5-1; possibly TRBD1 for D (6 bases). The CDR3 runs to 16 residues. V was trimmed by 0 bases and J by 3 bases, leaving 15 bases between them. Germline V gives CDR1 SGHRS, CDR2 YFSETQ. CDR3 protein: CASSLGGRGLDTEAFF. CDR3 DNA sequence: TGCGCCAGCAGCTTGGGGGGCAGGGGCCTGGACACTGAAGCTTTCTTT.

V usage is TRBV5-6 and J usage is TRBJ1-4; tentatively, D is TRBD1 (6 bases). Trimming left V 1 base short and J 6 bases short, with 16 bases between. This CDR3 comprises 16 residues. Germline assignment: CDR1 SGHDT and CDR2 YYEEEE. The CDR3 reads CASSLLTGRVHEKLFF. The CDR3 DNA reads TGTGCCAGCAGCTTGCTAACAGGGAGGGTTCATGAAAAACTGTTTTTT. Full variable domain (outside the CDR3, taken from reference TRBV5-6 and TRBJ1-4): DAGVTQSPTHLIKTRGQQVTLRCSPKSGHDTVSWYQQALGQGPQFIFQYYEEEERQRGNFPDRFSGHQFPNYSSELNVNALLLGDSALYLCASSLLTGRVHEKLFFGSGTQLSVL.

CDR3 protein: CASTHGGSEAFF. For the CDR3, the DNA is TGTGCCAGCACCCATGGCGGGTCTGAAGCTTTCTTT. J is TRBJ1-1 and V is TRBV25-1; D is ambiguous. Germline V CDR1 and CDR2: MGHDK, SYGVNS. The CDR3 has 12 residues. The germline V and J ends were trimmed by 7 bases and 6 bases, with 12 bases remaining between them.

The chain has TRBV18 and TRBJ2-7, with TRBD2 identical over 9 bases. CDR1 and CDR2 (germline): KGHSH, LQKENI. The junction had 6 bases not matched to a gene; V was cut back by 3 bases and J by 0 bases. The CDR3 contains 16 residues. DNA for the CDR3: TGTGCCAGCTCACCCCTAGCGGGGAAAGCCTCCTACGAGCAGTACTTC. Amino acids: CASSPLAGKASYEQYF.

This chain joins TRBV5-1 and TRBJ2-2, with 7 bases matching TRBD1. J gave up 4 bases and V 4 bases, and 16 bases lay outside the gene matches. Germline values: CDR1 SGHRS, CDR2 YFSETQ. CDR3 length: 18 amino acids. The CDR3 reads CASSLRQGSTSATGELFF. The CDR3 DNA follows: TGCGCCAGCAGCCTAAGACAGGGTAGCACCTCGGCCACCGGGGAGCTGTTTTTT.

This chain connects TRBV19 to TRBJ1-1; TRBD1 is a possible D gene (6 bases). This CDR3 has 14 amino acids. V lost 0 bases and J lost 5, with 10 bases in between. Germline loops: CDR1 LNHDA, CDR2 SQIVND (reference sequence). The CDR3 DNA reads as TGTGCCAGTAGTATAGAGGGGGCGCGTACTGAAGCTTTCTTT. Amino acid sequence: CASSIEGARTEAFF.

The V gene is TRBV6-5, the J gene TRBJ2-2, with 7 positions matching TRBD1. This CDR3 comprises 14 residues. The ends lost 5 bases at V and 3 bases at J; junction bases unmatched: 3. Germline V gene lookup returns CDR1 MNHEY and CDR2 SVGAGI. The chain's CDR3 is CASSQGVHTGELFF. CDR3 DNA sequence: TGTGCCAGCAGTCAGGGGGTCCACACCGGGGAGCTGTTTTTT.

The chain couples TRBV15 to TRBJ2-5, with D perhaps TRBD2 (6 bases). The CDR3 spans 16 residues. The V end was cut by 0 bases, the J end by 9 bases, with 20 bases between. Germline loops: CDR1 LNHNV, CDR2 YYDKDF (reference sequence). CDR3 sequence reads: CATSRDSVGLLLPQYF. Written as DNA, the CDR3 is TGTGCCACCAGCAGAGATTCTGTTGGACTATTATTACCCCAGTACTTC.

J is TRBJ2-7 and V is TRBV5-6, with a tentative D call TRBD1 (6 bases). The CDR3 is 14 amino acids. Trimming stripped 2 bases from V and 3 bases from J, with 12 bases between. Looked up from germline, CDR1 is SGHDT and CDR2 is YYEEEE. As DNA, the CDR3 is TGTGCCAGCAGCTTCTACGGACAGAGCTACGAGCAGTACTTC. This sequence encodes CASSFYGQSYEQYF.

The chain couples TRBV7-2 to TRBJ2-7; 7 bases are shared with TRBD1. CDR1 and CDR2 from the germline V gene are SGHTA and FQGNSA. V was clipped by 3 bases and J by 2 bases; unmatched bases: 13. This CDR3 region has 17 residues. The CDR3 sequence is CASSFVPLGDRAYEQYF. CDR3 coding DNA: TGTGCCAGCAGCTTCGTCCCCTTAGGGGACAGAGCCTACGAGCAGTACTTC.

The V gene is TRBV27, the J gene TRBJ1-1; 8 nucleotides align to TRBD1. Per germline, CDR1 MNHEY and CDR2 SMNVEV (reference sequence). Unmatched junction bases numbered 5, after V lost 6 bases and J lost 2 bases. The length of the CDR3 is 14 residues. CDR3 sequence: CASSPDRGNTEAFF. CDR3 DNA sequence: TGTGCCAGCAGCCCCGACAGGGGTAACACTGAAGCTTTCTTT.

V usage is TRBV18 and J usage is TRBJ2-3; 9 bases agree with TRBD2. CDR3 length: 16 residues. Trimming at V came to 3 bases and at J to 3 bases, leaving 7 bases not matched to a gene. CDR1 KGHSH and CDR2 LQKENI come from the germline V gene. The CDR3 spells CASSPLAGSSTDTQYF. CDR3 nucleotide sequence: TGTGCCAGCTCACCGCTAGCGGGGTCTTCGACAGATACGCAGTATTTT.

The rearrangement joins TRBV4-3 to TRBJ2-5; a possible D gene is TRBD2 (6 bases). Germline CDR1 LGHNA, CDR2 YSLEER. The CDR3 loop spans 16 amino acids. Trimming removed 0 bases from V and 5 bases from J, with 16 bases in between. The CDR3 bases are TGCGCCAGCAGCCAAGATCTCGGGCGGGGCATGGAGACCCAGTACTTC. The encoded protein is CASSQDLGRGMETQYF.

The chain joins TRBV6-5 to TRBJ1-1; D unclear. The CDR3 is made up of 10 amino acids. Germline assignment: CDR1 MNHEY and CDR2 SVGAGI. The ends were cut back, 5 bases at V and 13 bases at J, with 11 bases in the middle. CDR3 DNA sequence: TGTGCCAGCAGTCGCGGTCCCGGTTTCTTT. Amino acid sequence: CASSRGPGFF.

The chain is built from TRBV19 and TRBJ2-1; D not resolved. Trimming removed 7 bases from V and 7 bases from J, with 11 bases in between. The CDR3 has 12 residues. Germline CDR1 reads LNHDA; CDR2 reads SQIVND (reference sequence). DNA for the CDR3: TGTGCCAGTACGTATGCGAGGAATGAGCAGTTCTTC. As protein: CASTYARNEQFF.

The chain combines TRBV19 with TRBJ2-7; D is undetermined. Germline CDR1 LNHDA, CDR2 SQIVND (reference sequence). Trimming removed 8 bases from V and 2 bases from J, with 13 bases in between. The CDR3 is 13 residues long. This CDR3 is CASAAPGTYEQYF. For the CDR3, the DNA is TGTGCCAGTGCGGCACCCGGCACCTACGAGCAGTACTTC.

The rearrangement uses TRBV28 and TRBJ1-2, with 9 bases identical to TRBD1. Losses at the gene ends were 5 bases for V and 3 bases for J; bases not matched to a gene: 1. Germline loops: CDR1 MDHEN, CDR2 SYDVKM. This CDR3 is built from 13 residues. This chain's CDR3 is CASSRTGDYGYTF. For the CDR3, the DNA is TGTGCCAGCAGTAGGACAGGGGACTATGGCTACACCTTC.

The chain joins TRBV19 to TRBJ2-4; maybe TRBD2 (5 bases). The V end lost 0 bases, the J end lost 4 bases, and 19 bases lay between the germline ends. Germline CDR1 is LNHDA and CDR2 is SQIVND (reference sequence). There are 18 residues in the CDR3. Written as DNA, the CDR3 is TGTGCCAGTAGTATAGATAGGATTGGAGGACGGGTGAAAAACATTCAGTACTTC. It encodes CASSIDRIGGRVKNIQYF.

V usage is TRBV6-5 and J usage is TRBJ1-5, with D possibly matching TRBD1 (6 bases). This CDR3 has 15 amino acids. With 4 bases removed from V and 5 bases from J, the gap between germline ends came to 15 bases. Germline-derived CDR1 and CDR2 are MNHEY and SVGAGI. This chain's CDR3 is CASSSEDRGHQPQHF. The CDR3 nucleotides read TGTGCCAGCAGTTCCGAGGACAGAGGCCATCAGCCCCAGCATTTT.

The rearrangement joins TRBV10-1 to TRBJ2-3; 8 bases align to TRBD1. In germline, CDR1 is WNHNN, CDR2 SYGVQD (reference sequence). V shed 6 bases and J 3 bases; nucleotides not matched to a gene: 5. This CDR3 comprises 14 residues. CDR3: CASSSGQGTDTQYF. The CDR3 DNA is TGCGCCAGCAGCTCTGGACAGGGAACAGATACGCAGTATTTT.

V is TRBV9 and J is TRBJ2-3; 8 nucleotides line up with TRBD1. Germline V gives CDR1 SGDLS, CDR2 YYNGEE. The CDR3 runs to 16 residues. The J segment lost 11 bases and the V segment lost 0 bases, leaving 14 bases of the junction unmatched. CDR3 sequence (DNA): TGTGCCAGCAGCGTAGGTCCAGGGGGCCCTCTGGGAGAGCAGTATTTT. It specifies CASSVGPGGPLGEQYF.

The chain joins TRBV9 to TRBJ1-2; 7 positions match TRBD1. Trimming removed 4 bases from V and 8 bases from J; junction bases left unmatched: 11. This CDR3 is 14 amino acids long. Germline values: CDR1 SGDLS, CDR2 YYNGEE. CDR3 bases: TGTGCCAGCAGCCCCGCAGGGGGAGGTTACGGCTACACCTTC. Residues: CASSPAGGGYGYTF.

The chain's CDR3 is CASSSSGLGGDTQYF. The DNA of the CDR3 is TGTGCCAGTAGTAGTTCTGGACTAGGGGGGGATACGCAGTATTTT. The chain links TRBV19 to TRBJ2-3, with a tentative D call TRBD2 (7 bases). The CDR3 is 15 amino acids. CDR1 and CDR2 from the germline V gene are LNHDA and SQIVND (reference sequence). V was trimmed by 4 bases and J by 6 bases, leaving 17 bases between them.

The V and J genes are TRBV6-1 and TRBJ1-5, with no clear D. Germline V CDR1 and CDR2: MNHNS, SASEGT. V lost 7 bases to trimming and J lost 6 bases, with 16 bases between them. The length of the CDR3 is 14 residues. The CDR3 region has the DNA TGTGCCAGCACGTACCTAACCCCAGGTCAGCCCCAGCATTTT. Translated, it gives CASTYLTPGQPQHF.

The V and J genes are TRBV7-2 and TRBJ1-1; D uncertain. The germline gives CDR1 SGHTA, CDR2 FQGNSA. Trimming stripped 8 bases from V and 4 bases from J, with 14 bases between. This CDR3 comprises 13 residues. CDR3 nucleotide sequence: TGTGCCAGCCGGCGGGTAGGACTCACTGAAGCTTTCTTT. Encoded protein: CASRRVGLTEAFF.

The CDR3 loop reads CASSRVGSYEQYF. The CDR3 DNA reads as TGTGCCAGTAGCAGGGTGGGGTCCTACGAGCAGTACTTC. V is TRBV19 and J is TRBJ2-7; tentative D call: TRBD1 (5 bases). Deletions cut 6 bases from V and 1 base from J, with 10 bases between. Per the germline V gene, CDR1 is LNHDA and CDR2 is SQIVND (reference sequence). The CDR3 runs to 13 residues.